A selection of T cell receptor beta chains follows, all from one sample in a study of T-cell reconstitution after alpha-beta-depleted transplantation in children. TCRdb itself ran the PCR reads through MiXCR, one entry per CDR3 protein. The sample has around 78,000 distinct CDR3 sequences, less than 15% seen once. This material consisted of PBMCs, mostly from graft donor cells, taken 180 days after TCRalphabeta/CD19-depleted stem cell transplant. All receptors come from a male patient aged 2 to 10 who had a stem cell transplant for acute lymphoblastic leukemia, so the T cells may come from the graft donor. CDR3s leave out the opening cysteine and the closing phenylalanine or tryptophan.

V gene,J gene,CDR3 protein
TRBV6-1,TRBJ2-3,ASRPQGWTDTQY
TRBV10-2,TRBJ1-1,ASRDSGRAEAF
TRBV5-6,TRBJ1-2,ASSFHGESYT
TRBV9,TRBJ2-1,ASSVGGTSGRNEQF
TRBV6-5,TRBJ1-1,ASLIGTEAF
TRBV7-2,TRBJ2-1,ASSLADRGTPYSISYNEQF
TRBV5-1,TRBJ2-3,ASSLGLAGETDTQY
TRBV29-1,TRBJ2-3,SVLAGGADTQY
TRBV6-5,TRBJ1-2,ASSYSTGGNYGYT
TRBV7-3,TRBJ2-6,ASSYWGGGANVLT
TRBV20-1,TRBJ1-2,SASRDRGPYGYT
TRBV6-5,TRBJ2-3,ASSYRPSTDTQY
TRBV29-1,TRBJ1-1,SVARGQGGLNTEAF
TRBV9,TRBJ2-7,ASSPSGTGVYEQY
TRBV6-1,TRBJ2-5,ASRGQYQETQY
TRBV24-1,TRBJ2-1,ATSDHPQGFGSYNEQF
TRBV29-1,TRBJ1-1,SVDGVSWTEAF
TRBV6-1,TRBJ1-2,ASSDRQGKNYGYT
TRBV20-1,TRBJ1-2,SARGYTYYGYT
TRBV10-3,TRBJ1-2,AITRGQNYGYT
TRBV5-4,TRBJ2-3,ASSFQYTDTQY
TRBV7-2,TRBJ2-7,ASSLEERAYEQY
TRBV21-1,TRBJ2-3,ATSRGTDTQY
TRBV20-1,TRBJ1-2,RGGQEQARHT
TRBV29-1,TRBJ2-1,SVVRGPSAPIYNEQF
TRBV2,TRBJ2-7,ASIGTGGVSGASYEQY
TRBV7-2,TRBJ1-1,ASSSRTGSTEAF
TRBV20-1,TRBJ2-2,SATGTANTGELF
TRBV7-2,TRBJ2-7,ATSAGAPGRQY
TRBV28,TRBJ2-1,ASSFVKGRWVEQF
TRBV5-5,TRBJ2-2,ASSLTGRRMF
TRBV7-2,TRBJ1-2,ASSLDGGFYYGYT
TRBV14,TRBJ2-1,ASSPWGGGRGNEQF
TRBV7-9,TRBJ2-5,ASSLVGKETQY
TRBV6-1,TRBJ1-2,ASKGKTAGTGAVNYGYT
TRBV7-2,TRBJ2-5,ASSRRKTQY
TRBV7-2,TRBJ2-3,ASSISGGSDTQY
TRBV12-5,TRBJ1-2,ASGSFDGSGWNYGYT
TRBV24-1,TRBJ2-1,ATSDLGGAGNEQF
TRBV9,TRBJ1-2,ASSASGQGAQNYGYT
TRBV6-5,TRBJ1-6,ASSFIGSGSPLH
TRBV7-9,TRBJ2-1,ASSSSGRVVNEQF
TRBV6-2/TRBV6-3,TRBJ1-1,ASSYSKDTEAF
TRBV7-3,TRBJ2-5,ASSLKLAGRETQY
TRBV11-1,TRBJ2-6,ASSLFTGLQTGANVLT
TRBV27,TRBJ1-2,ASRRPGANYGYT
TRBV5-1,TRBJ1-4,ASSVGTGGGTTNEKLF
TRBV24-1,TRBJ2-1,AVWGGATNEQF
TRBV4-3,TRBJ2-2,ASSQDHRGLSGELF
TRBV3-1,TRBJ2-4,ASSQGDRPIAKNIQY
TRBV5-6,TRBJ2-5,ASSLGTGGRKTQY
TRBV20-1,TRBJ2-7,SAKRGLLEQY
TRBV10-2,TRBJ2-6,ASISFSAGANVLT
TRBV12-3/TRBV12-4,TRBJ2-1,ASSLAPPFSGGVYNEQF
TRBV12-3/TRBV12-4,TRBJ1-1,ASSSGGGTIPEAF
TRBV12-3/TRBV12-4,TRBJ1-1,ASSQRTEAF
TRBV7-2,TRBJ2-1,ASSPSSYNEQF